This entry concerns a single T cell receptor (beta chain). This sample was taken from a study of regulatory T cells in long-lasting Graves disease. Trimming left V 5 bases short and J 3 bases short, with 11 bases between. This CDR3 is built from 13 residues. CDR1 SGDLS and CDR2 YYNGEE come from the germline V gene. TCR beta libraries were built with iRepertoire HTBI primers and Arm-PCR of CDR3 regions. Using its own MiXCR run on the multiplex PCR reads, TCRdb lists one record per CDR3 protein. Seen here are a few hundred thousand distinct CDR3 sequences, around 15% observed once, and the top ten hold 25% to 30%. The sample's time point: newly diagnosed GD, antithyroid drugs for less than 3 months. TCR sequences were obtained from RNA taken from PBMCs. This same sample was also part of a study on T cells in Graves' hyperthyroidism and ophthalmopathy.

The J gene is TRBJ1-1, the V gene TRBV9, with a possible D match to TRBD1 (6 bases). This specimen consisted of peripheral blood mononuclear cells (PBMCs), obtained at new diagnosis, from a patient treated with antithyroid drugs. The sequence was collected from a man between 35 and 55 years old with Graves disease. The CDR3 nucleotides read TGTGCCAGCAGTCGGACAGCTTACACTGAAGCTTTCTTT. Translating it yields CASSRTAYTEAFF.